What follows are 14 T cell receptor beta chains derived from one specimen sequenced in a study of control samples from healthy donors and cancer patients. Clones were sequenced by immunoSEQ multiplex PCR, and TCRdb holds only the in-frame ones, with some missing. The sample records approximately 150,000 clones, roughly 94% being singletons. The sequencing input was PBMCs. Every receptor here comes from a man aged 60-69 years with colorectal cancer.

The rearrangement joins TRBV2 to TRBJ1-2, with D maybe TRBD1 (5 bases). Trimming cost V 4 bases and J 4 bases, with 10 bases left between them. The CDR3 sequence is 13 residues long. Germline V gene sequence: CDR1 SNHLY, CDR2 FYNNEI. The CDR3 spells CASSAAGFYGYTF. As DNA, the CDR3 is TGTGCCAGCAGTGCAGCAGGGTTCTATGGCTACACCTTC.

The chain links TRBV10-2 to TRBJ2-5; TRBD2 matches 8 bases. The CDR3 contains 15 residues. The germline gives CDR1 WSHSY, CDR2 SAAADI. The trim removed 0 bases at V and 3 bases at J, leaving 3 bases unmatched. CDR3 protein: CASSESGTREETQYF. CDR3 DNA sequence: TGCGCCAGCAGTGAGTCGGGGACTAGGGAAGAGACCCAGTACTTC.

The rearrangement links TRBV30 to TRBJ2-1, with TRBD1 matching 7 bases. The germline gives CDR1 GTSNPN, CDR2 SVGIG (reference sequence). V shed 0 bases, J shed 8 bases, and the junction held 16 bases outside the gene matches. The CDR3 loop spans 17 amino acids. Here the CDR3 reads CAWSVKLVPGGFHEQFF. The CDR3 nucleotides are TGTGCCTGGAGTGTAAAATTAGTGCCAGGGGGTTTCCATGAGCAGTTCTTC.

J is TRBJ2-6 and V is TRBV21-1; TRBD1 is taken as the D call from the table, unchecked against the DNA. TRBV21-1 represents a pseudogene. CDR3 length: 17 residues. CDR3 region: CASSKAGQGACRNVLTF. CDR3 bases: TGTGCCAGCAGCAAAGCGGGACAGGGGGCGTGTCGTAACGTCCTGACTTTC.

This clone was observed a single time. The rearrangement links TRBV3-1 (or the pseudogene TRBV3-2) to TRBJ2-5, with 9 positions matching TRBD2. Unmatched junction bases numbered 11, after V lost 0 bases and J lost 6 bases. CDR1 and CDR2 (germline): LGHDT, YNNKEL (reference sequence). The CDR3 is 17 residues long. The CDR3 coding sequence is TGTGCCAGCAGCCAAGATCCCCAGCGGGGGGCCATGAAGACCCAGTACTTC. Protein sequence: CASSQDPQRGAMKTQYF.

J is TRBJ1-4 and V is TRBV25-1, with a weak D call TRBD1 (6 bases). Trimming cost V 4 bases and J 5 bases, with 8 bases left between them. There are 13 residues in the CDR3. The germline CDR1 and CDR2 sequences are MGHDK and SYGVNS. The CDR3 spells CASSATGNEKLFF. The CDR3 DNA follows: TGTGCCAGCAGTGCTACAGGGAATGAAAAACTGTTTTTT.

A single count supports this clone. V is TRBV19 and J is TRBJ2-1; D call uncertain. Trimming cost V 4 bases and J 2 bases, with 9 bases left between them. Germline V gene lookup returns CDR1 LNHDA and CDR2 SQIVND (reference sequence). CDR3 length: 14 amino acids. The DNA of the CDR3 is TGTGCCAGTAGTAGCCGGGCGGCCTACAATGAGCAGTTCTTC. It translates to CASSSRAAYNEQFF. Filled out from reference TRBV19 and TRBJ2-1, the complete variable domain reads DGGITQSPKYLFRKEGQNVTLSCEQNLNHDAMYWYRQDPGQGLRLIYYSQIVNDFQKGDIAEGYSVSREKKESFPLTVTSAQKNPTAFYLCASSSRAAYNEQFFGPGTRLTVL.

The rearrangement joins TRBV18 to TRBJ2-7; tentatively, D is TRBD1 (6 bases). Trimming removed 2 bases from V and 1 base from J, with 9 bases in between. CDR1 is KGHSH, CDR2 LQKENI, per germline. This CDR3 comprises 14 residues. The CDR3 DNA sequence: TGTGCCAGCTCACCAGGGACACCTTCCTACGAGCAGTACTTC. Residues: CASSPGTPSYEQYF.

V and J are TRBV5-8 and TRBJ1-5, with a possible D match to TRBD1 (6 bases). CDR3 length: 12 residues. CDR1 is SGHTS, CDR2 YDEGEE, per germline. V lost 1 base and J 10 bases, leaving 9 bases between the germline ends. CDR3 nucleotides: TGTGCCAGCAGCTTGAGGGGGTCTCCCCAGCATTTT. Translated, it gives CASSLRGSPQHF.

This clone was recorded only once. This chain uses TRBV30 with TRBJ1-6, with 10 bases matching TRBD1. Germline V gene data show CDR1 as GTSNPN and CDR2 as SVGIG (reference sequence). The CDR3 covers 13 residues. Trimming removed 4 bases from V and 9 bases from J; junction bases left unmatched: 3. In nucleotides, the CDR3 is TGTGCCTGGACCCGGACAGGGGGTTCACCCCTCCACTTT. This sequence encodes CAWTRTGGSPLHF.

This clone occurred once. J is TRBJ2-3 and V is TRBV19; 7 bases are shared with TRBD1. CDR1 and CDR2 (germline): LNHDA, SQIVND (reference sequence). V lost 4 bases, J lost 3 bases, and 7 bases stayed unmatched. CDR3 size: 15 residues. CDR3 region: CASSNTGARTDTQYF. CDR3 bases: TGTGCCAGTAGTAATACAGGGGCAAGGACAGATACGCAGTATTTT.

The chain employs TRBV24-1 and TRBJ2-6; 8 positions agree with TRBD2. The CDR3 is 18 residues long. Germline CDR1 is KGHDR and CDR2 is SFDVKD. Trimming cost V 3 bases and J 0 bases; bases outside gene matches: 6. CDR3 amino acids: CATSDPPGGNSGANVLTF. CDR3 bases: TGTGCCACCAGTGATCCGCCGGGGGGGAACTCTGGGGCCAACGTCCTGACTTTC.

The V call is TRBV5-1, the J call TRBJ2-3, with TRBD2 as a possible D gene (6 bases). The germline V gene has CDR1 SGHRS and CDR2 YFSETQ. The V end lost 3 bases, the J end lost 0 bases, and 11 bases lay between the germline ends. This CDR3 has 15 amino acids. The CDR3 DNA reads as TGCGCCAGCAGCTCGTCGGCGGGGAGCACAGATACGCAGTATTTT. It yields the protein CASSSSAGSTDTQYF. The full variable domain, completed using reference TRBV5-1 and TRBJ2-3, is KAGVTQTPRYLIKTRGQQVTLSCSPISGHRSVSWYQQTPGQGLQFLFEYFSETQRNKGNFPGRFSGRQFSNSRSEMNVSTLELGDSALYLCASSSSAGSTDTQYFGPGTRLTVL.

This clone was seen only once. V gene TRBV10-3 combines with J gene TRBJ2-3; TRBD2 is a possible D gene (7 bases). The CDR3 is made up of 16 amino acids. V dropped 4 bases and J dropped 6 bases, with 20 bases sitting between them. The germline V gene has CDR1 ENHRY and CDR2 SYGVKD. CDR3 residues: CAISGLGGRTPDTQYF. Written as DNA, the CDR3 is TGTGCCATCAGTGGCTTGGGGGGGCGGACTCCGGATACGCAGTATTTT.